The 10 T cell receptor beta chains below were found in one sample sequenced in a study of CD4 T cells in relation to SARS-CoV-2 and coronaviruses. These receptors' targets are unknown. Assay: immunoSEQ multiplex PCR; the TCRdb copy retains only in-frame clones and omits some. This table has around 20,000 clones, roughly 73% appearing once. Unexposed donor CD4+ T cells date from 2011-2018, before the COVID-19 pandemic. After roughly ten days of culture, CD4+ T cells were isolated. Sequencing input: CD4+ T cells from PBMCs, cultured in vitro. The source of these receptors is a human donor in good health.

This clone was seen a single time. CDR3 in amino acids: CAPASINTGELFF. In DNA form, the CDR3 reads TGTGCGCCAGCATCCATAAACACCGGGGAGCTGTTTTTT. The chain joins TRBV7-9 to TRBJ2-2; no reliable D call. This CDR3 contains 13 residues. The V gene's germline CDR1 is SEHNR and CDR2 FQNEAQ (reference sequence).

The chain employs TRBV3-1 (or the pseudogene TRBV3-2) and TRBJ2-1; D unresolved. The CDR3 has 12 residues. V lost 0 bases, J lost 10 bases, and 7 bases lay in between. Germline CDR1 reads LGHDT; CDR2 reads YNNKEL (reference sequence). The CDR3 sequence is CASSQEEREQFF. The DNA of the CDR3 is TGTGCCAGCAGCCAAGAGGAACGGGAGCAGTTCTTC.

CDR3 bases: TGTGCCAGCAGCCAAGAGCGGATCCCTGGCTACACCTTC. Protein: CASSQERIPGYTF. The chain uses TRBV4-2 and TRBJ1-2; D not certain. Per germline, CDR1 LGHNA and CDR2 YNFKEQ. The length of the CDR3 is 13 residues. With 0 bases removed from V and 7 bases from J, the gap between germline ends came to 9 bases.

The V gene is TRBV10-1, the J gene TRBJ1-4; no definite D call. The CDR3 extends over 14 amino acids. The V gene's germline CDR1 is WNHNN and CDR2 SYGVQD (reference sequence). V shed 2 bases and J shed 10 bases, with 14 bases lying between them. The CDR3 spells CASSENGLVGKLFF. CDR3 DNA sequence: TGCGCCAGCAGTGAGAACGGACTCGTTGGAAAACTGTTTTTT.

This chain uses TRBV28 with TRBJ1-2; a weak D match, TRBD1 (5 bases). The CDR3 consists of 13 residues. Trimming took 7 bases from V and 7 from J, leaving 16 bases between them. Germline V gene sequence: CDR1 MDHEN, CDR2 SYDVKM. The CDR3 region has the DNA TGTGCCAGCATCGATCAGGGTTGGAGTGGCTACACCTTC. It codes for CASIDQGWSGYTF.

With regard to this clone: This specimen includes other DNA sequences encoding the same CDR3. The chain recombines TRBV5-1 with TRBJ2-5, with 7 bases identical to TRBD1. V lost 0 bases to trimming and J lost 3 bases; unmatched junction nucleotides: 5. The length of the CDR3 is 15 residues. Germline CDR1 SGHRS, CDR2 YFSETQ. This chain's CDR3 is CASSLAGTEKETQYF. The CDR3 DNA reads as TGCGCCAGCAGCTTGGCCGGGACAGAAAAAGAGACCCAGTACTTC. Combining the CDR3 with reference TRBV5-1 and TRBJ2-5 gives the whole variable domain KAGVTQTPRYLIKTRGQQVTLSCSPISGHRSVSWYQQTPGQGLQFLFEYFSETQRNKGNFPGRFSGRQFSNSRSEMNVSTLELGDSALYLCASSLAGTEKETQYFGPGTRLLVL.

The CDR3 region is CATSRGAGADNTGELFF. The CDR3, as DNA: TGTGCCACCAGCAGAGGAGCAGGGGCCGATAACACCGGGGAGCTGTTTTTT. This sequence joins TRBV15 and TRBJ2-2, with D tentatively TRBD1 (6 bases). The germline V gene has CDR1 LNHNV and CDR2 YYDKDF (reference sequence). V lost 1 base and J lost 2, with 14 bases in between. This CDR3 comprises 17 residues.

The chain recombines TRBV19 with TRBJ2-3; 9 bases are a match to TRBD2. V lost 3 bases to trimming and J lost 4 bases; unmatched junction nucleotides: 14. CDR1 and CDR2 (germline): LNHDA, SQIVND (reference sequence). CDR3 length: 18 amino acids. The CDR3, as DNA: TGTGCCAGTAGTATTCTGTCGGGAGGAGCGGGAGGATCAGATACGCAGTATTTT. Amino acid sequence: CASSILSGGAGGSDTQYF. The full variable domain, rest sourced from reference TRBV19 and TRBJ2-3, is DGGITQSPKYLFRKEGQNVTLSCEQNLNHDAMYWYRQDPGQGLRLIYYSQIVNDFQKGDIAEGYSVSREKKESFPLTVTSAQKNPTAFYLCASSILSGGAGGSDTQYFGPGTRLTVL.

The chain is built from TRBV12-3 or TRBV12-4 and TRBJ1-2; D gene unclear. The germline V and J ends were trimmed by 0 bases and 7 bases, with 9 bases remaining between them. This CDR3 has 13 amino acids. The chain's CDR3 is CASSLAGSSGYTF. The CDR3 coding sequence is TGTGCCAGCAGTTTAGCGGGGAGCAGTGGCTACACCTTC.

The chain employs TRBV27 and TRBJ2-7, with 7 nucleotides matching TRBD1. V lost 8 bases and J lost 0; bases outside the gene matches: 13. This CDR3 is 16 amino acids long. Per the germline V gene, CDR1 is MNHEY and CDR2 is SMNVEV (reference sequence). CDR3 loop: CASRGTVLTLSYEQYF. CDR3 coding DNA: TGTGCCAGCCGTGGGACAGTCCTAACCCTCTCCTACGAGCAGTACTTC.